This TCR beta chain stems from a study of T cell repertoires in cytomegalovirus infection. Study-level results: Carriage of CMV together with the relevant HLA was identifiable through cumulative public TCR beta family frequency. The ex vivo response was dominated by HLA-C-restricted CMV-specific TCR beta clonotypes.

TCRdb recomputed calls from the reads with MiXCR, one row per CDR3 protein. The sample holds some 400,000 distinct CDR3 sequences, around 32% seen once. A note on this clonotype: The antigen is unknown. A read error may account for a junction end that differs from germline.

CDR1 is DFQATT, CDR2 SNEGSKA, per germline (reference sequence). The CDR3 length is 14 residues. V is TRBV20-1 and J is TRBJ1-3, with D unclear. This receptor was taken from a human donor in good health (CMV status not recorded). Some clones in this sample may be carry-over from other donors' samples. Sequenced sample: PBMCs. CDR3 nucleotide sequence: TGCAGTGCTAGTCCCCCACACTCTGGAAACCCCATATATTTT. It yields the protein CSASPPHSGNPIYF.